Detailed here is one T cell receptor beta chain. The antigen is undetermined. This specimen comes from a study of OX40 agonist ivuxolimab in advanced cancers. Overall study results and limits: Clones of CD4+ and CD8+ blood T cells grew by week 6 at doses of 0.1 to 3.0 mg/kg.

Assay used: immunoSEQ multiplex PCR; TCRdb lists only in-frame clones, some missing. The repertoire holds tens of thousands of clones, with roughly 89% as singletons. The CDR3 length is 12 residues. CDR1 is SGDLS, CDR2 YYNGEE, per germline. Trimming took 3 bases from V and 5 from J, leaving 8 bases between them. With baseline, cycle 4 day 1, and cycle 7 day 1 as timepoints, blood was sampled. The specimen was CD4+ or CD8+ T cells sorted from blood, collected in a trial of the OX40 agonist ivuxolimab. The rearrangement links TRBV9 to TRBJ1-1; D is uncertain. This TCR came from an adult with an advanced solid tumor such as melanoma, head and neck, liver or kidney cancer. CDR3 loop: CASSEGKTEAFF. The CDR3 coding sequence is TGTGCCAGCAGCGAAGGGAAAACTGAAGCTTTCTTT.